The 6 T cell receptor beta chains reported below all come from one sample, sequenced in a study of blood T cell repertoires in COVID-19. Method: immunoSEQ multiplex PCR; TCRdb's copy keeps in-frame clones and lacks some. The sample has some 70,000 clones; more than 65% are singletons. Input material: peripheral blood. All receptors derive from a woman between 55 and 75 years old with acute or convalescent COVID-19.

The chain carries TRBV3-1 (or the pseudogene TRBV3-2) and TRBJ2-5; 7 nucleotides agree with TRBD1. The ends lost 0 bases at V and 5 bases at J; junction bases unmatched: 3. Germline CDR1 and CDR2: LGHDT and YNNKEL (reference sequence). CDR3 length equals 14 residues. The DNA for the CDR3 is TGTGCCAGCAGCCAAGATGGCAGGGGGGAGACCCAGTACTTC. It translates to CASSQDGRGETQYF.

The rearrangement joins TRBV6-5 to TRBJ1-2; TRBD1 matches at 10 bases. The V gene end was trimmed by 5 bases and the J gene end by 8 bases; junction bases not matched to a gene: 5. The CDR3 loop spans 13 amino acids. CDR1 and CDR2 (germline): MNHEY, SVGAGI. The CDR3 nucleotides are TGTGCCAGCAGTCGACAGGGGGCGAACGGCTACACCTTC. This encodes CASSRQGANGYTF.

The CDR3 protein is CAISAQGQNNEKLFF. For the CDR3, the DNA is TGTGCCATCAGTGCCCAGGGACAAAATAATGAAAAACTGTTTTTT. This chain uses TRBV10-3 with TRBJ1-4; D perhaps matches TRBD1 (6 bases). Trimming took off 4 bases at V and 4 bases at J, with 13 bases between the two ends. Per germline, CDR1 ENHRY and CDR2 SYGVKD. The CDR3 runs to 15 residues.

V and J are TRBV18 and TRBJ1-1; 7 bases agree with TRBD1. The CDR3 extends over 14 amino acids. Germline V gives CDR1 KGHSH, CDR2 LQKENI. The junction had 4 bases not matched to a gene; V was cut back by 1 base and J by 5 bases. The CDR3 bases are TGTGCCAGCTCACCACAGGGGGCGGGGACTGAAGCTTTCTTT. This gives the protein CASSPQGAGTEAFF.

The chain is built from TRBV4-1 and TRBJ2-5, with unresolved D. The V gene lost 0 bases and the J gene lost 1 base, with 18 bases spanning the gap. Germline CDR1 reads MGHRA; CDR2 reads YSYEKL. The CDR3 is made up of 18 amino acids. CDR3 region: CASSQDRYATDSQETQYF. DNA of the CDR3: TGCGCCAGCAGCCAAGATCGATATGCGACCGACTCCCAAGAGACCCAGTACTTC.

With regard to this clone: At one of its ends the junction is not consistent with the germline gene, which may arise from a read error. The V call is TRBV2, the J call TRBJ1-5; TRBD1 matches 9 bases. In germline, CDR1 is SNHLY, CDR2 FYNNEI. The CDR3 extends over 13 amino acids. CDR3 protein: CASGTGSNQPQHF. CDR3 DNA: TGTGCCAGTGGGACAGGGAGCAACCAGCCCCAGCATTTT.